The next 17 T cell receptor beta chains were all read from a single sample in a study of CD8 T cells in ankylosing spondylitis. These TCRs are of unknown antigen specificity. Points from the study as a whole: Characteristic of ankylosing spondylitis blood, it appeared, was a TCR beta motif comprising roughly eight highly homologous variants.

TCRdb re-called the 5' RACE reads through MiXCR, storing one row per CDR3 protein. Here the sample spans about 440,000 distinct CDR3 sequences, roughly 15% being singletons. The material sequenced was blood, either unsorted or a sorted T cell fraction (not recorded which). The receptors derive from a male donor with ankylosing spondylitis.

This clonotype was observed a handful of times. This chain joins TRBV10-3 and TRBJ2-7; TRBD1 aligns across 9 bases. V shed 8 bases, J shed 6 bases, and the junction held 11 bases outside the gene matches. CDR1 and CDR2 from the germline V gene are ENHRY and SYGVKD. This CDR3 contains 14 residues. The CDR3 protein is CAIGRGQGGSEQYF. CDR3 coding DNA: TGTGCCATCGGGAGGGGACAGGGTGGGAGCGAGCAGTACTTC.

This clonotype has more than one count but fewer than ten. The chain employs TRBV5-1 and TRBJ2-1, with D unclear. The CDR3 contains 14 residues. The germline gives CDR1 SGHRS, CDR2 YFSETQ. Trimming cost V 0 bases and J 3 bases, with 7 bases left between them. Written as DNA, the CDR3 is TGCGCCAGCAGCTTGGTGTCGGGCTACAATGAGCAGTTCTTC. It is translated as CASSLVSGYNEQFF.

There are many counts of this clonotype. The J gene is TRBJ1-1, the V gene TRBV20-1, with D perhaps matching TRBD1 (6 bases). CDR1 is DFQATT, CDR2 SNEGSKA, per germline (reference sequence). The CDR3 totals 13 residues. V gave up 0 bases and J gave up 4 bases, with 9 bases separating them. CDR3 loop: CSARDGRGTEAFF. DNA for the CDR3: TGCAGTGCTAGAGATGGCAGGGGCACTGAAGCTTTCTTT.

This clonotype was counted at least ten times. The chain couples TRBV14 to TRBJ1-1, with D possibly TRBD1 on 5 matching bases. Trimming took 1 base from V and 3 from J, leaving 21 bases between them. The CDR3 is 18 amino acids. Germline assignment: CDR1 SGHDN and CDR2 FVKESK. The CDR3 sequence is CASSQAVGRKLRDTEAFF. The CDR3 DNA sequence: TGTGCCAGCAGCCAAGCCGTGGGGCGGAAGCTCAGGGACACTGAAGCTTTCTTT. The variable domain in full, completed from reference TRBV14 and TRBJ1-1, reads EAGVTQFPSHSVIEKGQTVTLRCDPISGHDNLYWYRRVMGKEIKFLLHFVKESKQDESGMPNNRFLAERTGGTYSTLKVQPAELEDSGVYFCASSQAVGRKLRDTEAFFGQGTRLTVV.

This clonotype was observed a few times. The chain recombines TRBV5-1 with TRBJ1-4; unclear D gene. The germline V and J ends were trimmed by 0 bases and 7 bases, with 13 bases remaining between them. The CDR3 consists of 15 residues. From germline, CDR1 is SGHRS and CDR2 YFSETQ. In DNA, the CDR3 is TGCGCCAGCAGCTTGGATGGCTCCTCCGTTGAAAAACTGTTTTTT. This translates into CASSLDGSSVEKLFF.

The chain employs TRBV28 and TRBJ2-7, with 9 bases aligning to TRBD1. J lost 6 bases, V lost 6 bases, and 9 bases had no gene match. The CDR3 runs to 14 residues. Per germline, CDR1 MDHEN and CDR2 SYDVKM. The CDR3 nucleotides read TGTGCCAGCAGCAAGACAGGGGGAGGCTCCGAGCAGTACTTC. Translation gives CASSKTGGGSEQYF.

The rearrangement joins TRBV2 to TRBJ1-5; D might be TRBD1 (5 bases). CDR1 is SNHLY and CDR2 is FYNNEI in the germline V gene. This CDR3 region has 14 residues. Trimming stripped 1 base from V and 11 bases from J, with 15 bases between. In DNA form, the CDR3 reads TGTGCCAGCAGTGAAGGCCGGACCGGGGGGGCCCAGCATTTT. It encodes CASSEGRTGGAQHF.

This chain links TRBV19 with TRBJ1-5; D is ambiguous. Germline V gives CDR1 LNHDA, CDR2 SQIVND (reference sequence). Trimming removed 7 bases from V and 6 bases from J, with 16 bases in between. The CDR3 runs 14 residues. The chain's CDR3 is CASTDRTWGQPQHF. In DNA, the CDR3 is TGTGCCAGTACCGACCGGACCTGGGGTCAGCCCCAGCATTTT. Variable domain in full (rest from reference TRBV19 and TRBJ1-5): DGGITQSPKYLFRKEGQNVTLSCEQNLNHDAMYWYRQDPGQGLRLIYYSQIVNDFQKGDIAEGYSVSREKKESFPLTVTSAQKNPTAFYLCASTDRTWGQPQHFGDGTRLSIL.

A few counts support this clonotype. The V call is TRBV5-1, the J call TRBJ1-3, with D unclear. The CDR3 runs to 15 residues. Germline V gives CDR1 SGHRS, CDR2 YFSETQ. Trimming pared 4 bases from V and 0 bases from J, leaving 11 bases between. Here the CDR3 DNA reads TGCGCCAGCAGCCCGGAGGCCTACTCTGGAAACACCATATATTTT. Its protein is CASSPEAYSGNTIYF.

DNA for the CDR3: TGTGCCACCAGTGACTCGGACTGGAGAAACAATGAGCAGTTCTTC. It codes for CATSDSDWRNNEQFF. The gene calls are TRBV24-1 and TRBJ2-1; weak D call: TRBD2 (5 bases). The V and J ends lost 4 bases and 5 bases respectively, with 14 bases between them. Germline V lookup: CDR1 KGHDR, CDR2 SFDVKD. The CDR3 loop spans 15 amino acids.

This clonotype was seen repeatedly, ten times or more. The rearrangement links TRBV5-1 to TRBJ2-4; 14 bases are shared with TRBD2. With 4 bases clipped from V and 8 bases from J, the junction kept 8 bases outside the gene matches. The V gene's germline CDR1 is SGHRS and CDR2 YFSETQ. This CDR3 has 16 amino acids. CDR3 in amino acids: CASSLGGLAGGDIQYF. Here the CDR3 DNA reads TGCGCCAGCAGCCTGGGAGGACTAGCGGGAGGAGACATTCAGTACTTC.

This chain's CDR3 is CASSQEGGRGAGNTIYF. The CDR3 DNA sequence: TGCGCCAGCAGCCAAGAAGGGGGCAGGGGAGCAGGAAACACCATATATTTT. The V call is TRBV4-1, the J call TRBJ1-3; 7 bases agree with TRBD1. The CDR3 spans 17 residues. Germline trimming cut 0 bases from V and 4 bases from J; bases unmatched to any gene: 9. In germline, CDR1 is MGHRA, CDR2 YSYEKL.

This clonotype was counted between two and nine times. The DNA for the CDR3 is TGTGCCATCAGTGAGTTAGGGGGCGATTCACCCCTCCACTTT. Protein product: CAISELGGDSPLHF. The chain recombines TRBV10-3 with TRBJ1-6; 7 bases agree with TRBD1. J gave up 8 bases and V 1 base, and 2 bases lay outside the gene matches. The CDR3 extends over 14 amino acids. The germline V gene encodes CDR1 ENHRY and CDR2 SYGVKD.

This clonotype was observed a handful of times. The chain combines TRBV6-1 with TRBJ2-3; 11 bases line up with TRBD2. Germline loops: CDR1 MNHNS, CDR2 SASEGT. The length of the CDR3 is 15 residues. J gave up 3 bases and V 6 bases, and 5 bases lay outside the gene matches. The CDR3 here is CASRQGLAATDTQYF. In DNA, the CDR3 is TGTGCCAGCAGGCAGGGACTAGCGGCGACAGATACGCAGTATTTT.

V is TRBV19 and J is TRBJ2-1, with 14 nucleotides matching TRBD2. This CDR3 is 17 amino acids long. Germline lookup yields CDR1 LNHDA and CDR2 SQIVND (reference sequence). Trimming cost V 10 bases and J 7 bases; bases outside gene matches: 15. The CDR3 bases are TGTGCCACCACAACCCGGACTAGCGGGAGGTCGTTAAATGAGCAGTTCTTC. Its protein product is CATTTRTSGRSLNEQFF.

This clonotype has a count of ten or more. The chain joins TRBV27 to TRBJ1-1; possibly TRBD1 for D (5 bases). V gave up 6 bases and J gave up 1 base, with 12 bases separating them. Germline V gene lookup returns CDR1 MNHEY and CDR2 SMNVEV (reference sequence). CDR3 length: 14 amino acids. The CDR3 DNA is TGTGCCAGCAGCCCGGGACTTTCGAACACTGAAGCTTTCTTT. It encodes CASSPGLSNTEAFF.

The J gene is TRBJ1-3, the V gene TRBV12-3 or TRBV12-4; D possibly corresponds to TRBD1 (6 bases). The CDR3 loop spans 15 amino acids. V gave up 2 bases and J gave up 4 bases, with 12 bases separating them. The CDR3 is CASSLFQTGGNTIYF. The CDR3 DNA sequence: TGTGCCAGCAGTTTATTCCAAACAGGGGGAAACACCATATATTTT.